This T cell receptor beta chain was captured in a study of OX40 agonist ivuxolimab in advanced cancers. Patients had blood sampled at baseline and again on cycle 4 day 1 and cycle 7 day 1. This clone has just one count. What it recognizes is unknown. The table came from immunoSEQ multiplex PCR; TCRdb's copy has only in-frame clones and leaves some out. The sample contains 65,000 to 95,000 clones, over 85% of which appear only once. General study results and limits: Clonal expansion from baseline to week 6 occurred in both CD4+ and CD8+ T cells.

The V gene's germline CDR1 is SGHTA and CDR2 FQGNSA. CDR3 length: 13 amino acids. V lost 5 bases, J lost 10 bases, and 7 bases stayed unmatched. The clonotype originates from an adult with an advanced solid tumor such as melanoma, head and neck, liver or kidney cancer. The chain employs TRBV7-2 and TRBJ1-4; 7 positions agree with TRBD1. The material sequenced was CD4+ or CD8+ T cells sorted from blood, taken in a trial of the OX40 agonist ivuxolimab. This chain's CDR3 is CASSPGGYGKLFF. The CDR3, as DNA: TGTGCCAGCAGCCCAGGGGGGTACGGAAAACTGTTTTTT.